This paragraph covers one TCR beta chain sequence. The antigen is not known. The donors were healthy female monozygous twins, three pairs in total. This entry is derived from a study of identical twins' blood T cells. Looking at the study overall: Around 50 million reads covered roughly six alpha-chain and roughly six beta-chain libraries. Study-level findings and limits: Environmental influences on twin similarity could not be excluded.

Each TCR cDNA library carried sample-specific barcodes on both ends. TCRdb processed the 5' RACE reads anew with MiXCR; each CDR3 protein has one entry. Among 350,000 to 450,000 distinct CDR3 sequences listed, roughly 30% were seen once. Trimming shortened V by 3 bases and J by 8 bases, and 16 bases separated the two germline ends. The CDR3 runs to 14 residues. V gene TRBV12-3 or TRBV12-4 combines with J gene TRBJ1-1; possible D gene TRBD1, 5 bases. The sequence came from a woman aged 18 to 55 in good health. Sequencing used PBMCs. The CDR3 loop reads CASSFFQGPKEAFF. The CDR3 DNA sequence: TGTGCCAGCAGTTTCTTTCAGGGCCCCAAGGAAGCTTTCTTT.